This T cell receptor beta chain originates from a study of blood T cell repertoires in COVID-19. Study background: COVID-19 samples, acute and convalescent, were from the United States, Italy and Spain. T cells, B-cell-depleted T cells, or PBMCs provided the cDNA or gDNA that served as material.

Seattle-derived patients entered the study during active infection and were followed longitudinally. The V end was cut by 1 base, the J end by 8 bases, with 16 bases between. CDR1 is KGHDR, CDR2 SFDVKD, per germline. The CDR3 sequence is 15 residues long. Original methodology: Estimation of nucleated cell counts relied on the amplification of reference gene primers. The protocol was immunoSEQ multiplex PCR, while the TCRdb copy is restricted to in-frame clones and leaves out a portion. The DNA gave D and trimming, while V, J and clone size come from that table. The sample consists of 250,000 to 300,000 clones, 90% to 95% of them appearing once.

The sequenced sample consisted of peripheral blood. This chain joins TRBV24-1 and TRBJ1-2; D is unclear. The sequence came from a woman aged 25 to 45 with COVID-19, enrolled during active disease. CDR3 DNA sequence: TGTGCCACCAGTGATTTCTTGGGTGGGCAAAGAGGCTACACCTTC. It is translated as CATSDFLGGQRGYTF.